This TCR beta chain was obtained from a study of blood T cell repertoires in COVID-19. Whole-study context: Material from acute and convalescent COVID-19 was sourced from the United States, Italy and Spain. The analysed material was cDNA or gDNA that came from T cells, B-cell-depleted T cells, or PBMCs.

Germline loops: CDR1 SGHRS, CDR2 YFSETQ. Trimming took 4 bases from V and 6 from J, leaving 16 bases between them. The CDR3 length is 14 residues. In the original processing: Researchers report that nucleated cell counts were estimated from reference gene primer amplification. Only in-frame clones appear in the TCRdb table, and some are missing; sequencing was by immunoSEQ multiplex PCR. That table supplies the V and J calls and clone size; D and trimming were determined from the DNA. The sample contains some 83,000 clones, approximately 88% of which appear only once. The sample consisted of peripheral blood. The clonotype originates from a man aged 60 to 69 with acute or convalescent COVID-19. This sequence joins TRBV5-1 and TRBJ1-1, with D perhaps matching TRBD1 (6 bases). The CDR3 DNA reads TGCGCCAGCAGCCCCCGGGGAGGGGGGGCTGAAGCTTTCTTT. Translated, it gives CASSPRGGGAEAFF. The whole variable domain, filled in from reference TRBV5-1 and TRBJ1-1, reads KAGVTQTPRYLIKTRGQQVTLSCSPISGHRSVSWYQQTPGQGLQFLFEYFSETQRNKGNFPGRFSGRQFSNSRSEMNVSTLELGDSALYLCASSPRGGGAEAFFGQGTRLTVV.